This T cell receptor (beta chain) was captured in a study of identical twins' blood T cells. Using its own MiXCR run on the 5' RACE reads, TCRdb lists one record per CDR3 protein. The sample holds roughly 340,000 distinct CDR3 sequences, approximately 30% seen once. Donors were six healthy women in three monozygous twin pairs. Study outcomes and limitations: Abundant TCRbeta CDR3s overlapped more between twins than with unrelated donors.

CDR3 length equals 13 residues. The germline V and J ends were trimmed by 2 bases and 8 bases, with 12 bases remaining between them. Germline V gives CDR1 SGHVS, CDR2 FNYEAQ. As for this clonotype: What it recognizes is unknown.

The material sequenced was PBMCs. The chain recombines TRBV7-6 with TRBJ1-1, with D possibly matching TRBD1 (5 bases). This receptor was obtained from a woman aged 18 to 55 in good health. CDR3 in DNA: TGTGCCAGCAGCTTATACCGAACAGGAGAAGCTTTCTTT. Translation: CASSLYRTGEAFF.